The 32 T cell receptor beta chains in this list originate from one sample, sequenced in a study of low-dose radiotherapy and immunotherapy resistance in tumors. TRAV- and TRBV-specific primers, spanning alpha and beta chains, primed first-strand cDNA. Both a constant-region primer and a V-primer adapter served to amplify TCRs across approximately 19 PCR cycles. Each CDR3 protein is one row after TCRdb ran MiXCR on the reads. The profile shows around 10,000 distinct CDR3 sequences, more than 55% of them singletons. All receptors come from a human donor with advanced metastatic prostate, ovarian, gallbladder or colorectal cancer (not recorded which). This table probably holds off-target reads from a library built for another chain.

V is TRBV12-3 or TRBV12-4 and J is TRBJ2-7, with TRBD2 identical over 8 bases. There are 16 residues in the CDR3. V trimming: 3 bases; J trimming: 2 bases; junction bases outside the gene matches: 9. The chain's CDR3 is CASSFLWAGGAYEQYF. DNA of the CDR3: TGTGCCAGCAGTTTTCTTTGGGCGGGGGGCGCCTACGAGCAGTACTTC.

The rearrangement links TRBV4-2 to TRBJ2-5; a weak D match, TRBD2 (6 bases). Trimming pared 1 base from V and 5 bases from J, leaving 14 bases between. This CDR3 has 15 residues. CDR1 and CDR2 from the germline V gene are LGHNA and YNFKEQ. The CDR3 sequence is CASSQGTGERETQYF. The CDR3 region has the DNA TGTGCCAGCAGCCAAGGAACGGGGGAAAGGGAGACCCAGTACTTC.

This chain connects TRBV28 to TRBJ1-6; unclear D gene. Trimming took 6 bases from V and 11 from J, leaving 8 bases between them. Per germline, CDR1 MDHEN and CDR2 SYDVKM. The CDR3 totals 11 residues. CDR3 bases: TGTGCCAGCAGCCGTATCCCACCCCTCCACTTT. The encoded protein is CASSRIPPLHF.

V usage is TRBV29-1 and J usage is TRBJ1-4; 7 nucleotides agree with TRBD1. The V and J ends lost 6 bases and 7 bases, in that order; junction bases with no gene match: 8. Per the germline V gene, CDR1 is SQVTM and CDR2 is ANQGSEA. The CDR3 has 13 residues. CDR3 sequence reads: CSVQGQVLEKLFF. The CDR3, as DNA: TGCAGCGTACAGGGGCAGGTCCTTGAAAAACTGTTTTTT.

The chain couples TRBV5-1 to TRBJ2-4, with TRBD1 matching over 10 bases. Germline CDR1 SGHRS, CDR2 YFSETQ. The ends lost 5 bases at V and 6 bases at J; junction bases unmatched: 5. This CDR3 has 14 amino acids. The CDR3, as DNA: TGCGCCAGCAGAAAGGACAGGGGGGCAAACATTCAGTACTTC. Encoded protein: CASRKDRGANIQYF.

The chain combines TRBV18 with TRBJ1-5, with D possibly matching TRBD1 (5 bases). The CDR3 covers 15 residues. V gave up 4 bases and J gave up 2 bases, with 12 bases separating them. Germline assignment: CDR1 KGHSH and CDR2 LQKENI. In DNA form, the CDR3 reads TGTGCCAGCTCACTAAATCAGGGTGGCAATCAGCCCCAGCATTTT. Translated: CASSLNQGGNQPQHF. The full variable domain, its missing parts supplied by reference TRBV18 and TRBJ1-5, is NAGVMQNPRHLVRRRGQEARLRCSPMKGHSHVYWYRQLPEEGLKFMVYLQKENIIDESGMPKERFSAEFPKEGPSILRIQQVVRGDSAAYFCASSLNQGGNQPQHFGDGTRLSIL.

The chain carries TRBV28 and TRBJ2-7, with D perhaps TRBD1 or TRBD2 (5 bases each). The V and J ends lost 5 bases and 4 bases respectively, with 18 bases between them. This CDR3 contains 15 residues. Germline lookup yields CDR1 MDHEN and CDR2 SYDVKM. CDR3 nucleotide sequence: TGTGCCAGCAGTCCTGCCGGGGCAGGGATTTACGAGCAGTACTTC. This sequence encodes CASSPAGAGIYEQYF.

Only a few counts were recorded for this clonotype. The chain links TRBV26 to TRBJ2-7; TRBD1, the table's D call, was not compared with the DNA. TRBV26 is a documented pseudogene. CDR3 size: 15 residues. The CDR3 DNA follows: TGTGCCAGCAGTCCGCGACAACCCGGAAGCTACGAGCAGTACTTC. Translated: CASSPRQPGSYEQYF.

The chain employs TRBV7-2 and TRBJ2-2; no clear D gene. V was clipped by 3 bases and J by 4 bases, with 12 bases between them. The CDR3 consists of 15 residues. Per germline, CDR1 SGHTA and CDR2 FQGNSA. The CDR3 nucleotides read TGTGCCAGCAGCTTTGGCGGTGTTTCCACCGGGGAGCTGTTTTTT. As protein: CASSFGGVSTGELFF.

This clonotype was observed once. The chain uses TRBV29-1 and TRBJ2-2; 8 bases match TRBD1. CDR3 length equals 14 residues. The germline CDR1 and CDR2 sequences are SQVTM and ANQGSEA. Unmatched junction bases numbered 8, after V lost 4 bases and J lost 7 bases. The CDR3 coding sequence is TGCAGCGTTGCGGACAGGGTCGACAACGGGGAGCTGTTTTTT. It yields the protein CSVADRVDNGELFF.

This clonotype was found a few times. The chain couples TRBV4-2 to TRBJ2-5; 7 bases map to TRBD2. Losses at the gene ends were 4 bases for V and 3 bases for J; bases not matched to a gene: 11. Germline CDR1 reads LGHNA; CDR2 reads YNFKEQ. The CDR3 length is 16 residues. CDR3: CASSRDLASGEETQYF. The CDR3 nucleotides are TGTGCCAGCAGCCGGGACCTAGCTAGCGGAGAAGAGACCCAGTACTTC.

The chain employs TRBV28 and TRBJ2-7, with 14 bases identical to TRBD2. Unmatched junction bases numbered 13, after V lost 5 bases and J lost 4 bases. CDR3 length: 18 residues. Germline V gene lookup returns CDR1 MDHEN and CDR2 SYDVKM. CDR3 amino acids: CASSPHGTSGGARYEQYF. Here the CDR3 DNA reads TGTGCCAGCAGTCCTCATGGGACTAGCGGGGGTGCGAGGTACGAGCAGTACTTC.

J is TRBJ1-1 and V is TRBV6-2 or TRBV6-3; 10 nucleotides match TRBD1. This CDR3 spans 16 amino acids. Trimming removed 6 bases from V and 2 bases from J; junction bases left unmatched: 9. The germline V gene encodes CDR1 MNHEY and CDR2 SVGEGT. DNA of the CDR3: TGTGCCAGCAGAGATAATGGACAGGGGGTTAACACTGAAGCTTTCTTT. Translated: CASRDNGQGVNTEAFF.

This CDR3 is CSARVGGQTRTDTQYF. Here the CDR3 DNA reads TGCAGTGCTAGAGTTGGCGGGCAGACGCGCACAGATACGCAGTATTTT. The chain couples TRBV20-1 to TRBJ2-3; the D gene is possibly TRBD2 (5 bases). Germline loops: CDR1 DFQATT, CDR2 SNEGSKA (reference sequence). The V end was cut by 1 base, the J end by 1 base, with 15 bases between. CDR3 length equals 16 residues.

By its share, this clonotype is large (0.1 to 1%). V gene TRBV2 combines with J gene TRBJ1-5, with D possibly matching TRBD1 (5 bases). V lost 3 bases and J lost 3, with 12 bases in between. Germline V lookup: CDR1 SNHLY, CDR2 FYNNEI. This CDR3 comprises 15 residues. CDR3 in DNA: TGTGCCAGCAGTGACACGGGGGTCCTCAATCAGCCCCAGCATTTT. Protein sequence: CASSDTGVLNQPQHF.

The rearrangement uses TRBV5-6 and TRBJ1-2, with D hard to call. The germline V and J ends were trimmed by 4 bases and 4 bases, with 20 bases remaining between them. Germline CDR1 and CDR2: SGHDT and YYEEEE. The CDR3 has 16 residues. The DNA of the CDR3 is TGTGCCAGCAGCGTAAGCCCCTCCGGAGGAGCCTATGGCTACACCTTC. Its protein is CASSVSPSGGAYGYTF.

This clonotype occurred a few times. This chain links TRBV5-4 with TRBJ2-7; D is uncertain. CDR1 SGHNT and CDR2 YYREEE come from the germline V gene (reference sequence). The V and J ends lost 1 base and 3 bases respectively, with 2 bases between them. The CDR3 loop spans 11 amino acids. For the CDR3, the DNA is TGTGCCAGCAGCTTGAACTACGAGCAGTACTTC. It yields the protein CASSLNYEQYF.

The J gene is TRBJ2-1, the V gene TRBV10-3; D is possibly TRBD2 (5 bases). Trimming left V 2 bases short and J 5 bases short, with 10 bases between. This CDR3 has 14 amino acids. Germline V gene lookup returns CDR1 ENHRY and CDR2 SYGVKD. CDR3 nucleotides: TGTGCCATCAGTGAGGGAGGAAAACACAATGAGCAGTTCTTC. Its protein is CAISEGGKHNEQFF.

This clonotype was counted only a few times. This chain links TRBV7-8 with TRBJ1-4, with 11 bases identical to TRBD1. Germline V gene data show CDR1 as SGHVS and CDR2 as FQNEAQ. Trimming removed 8 bases from V and 7 bases from J; junction bases left unmatched: 9. CDR3 length: 15 residues. CDR3 loop: CASGTAGTGGEKLFF. CDR3 sequence (DNA): TGTGCCAGCGGGACGGCTGGGACAGGGGGTGAAAAACTGTTTTTT.

This sequence joins TRBV7-3 and TRBJ2-6; TRBD2 is a possible D gene (5 bases). V lost 1 base and J 4 bases, leaving 8 bases between the germline ends. The CDR3 has 15 residues. Germline V lookup: CDR1 SGHTA, CDR2 FQGTGA. CDR3 protein: CASSLRGPGANVLTF. The DNA for the CDR3 is TGTGCCAGCAGCTTAAGAGGGCCCGGGGCCAACGTCCTGACTTTC.

V usage is TRBV4-3 and J usage is TRBJ2-1, with 8 bases that match TRBD2. The germline CDR1 and CDR2 sequences are LGHNA and YSLEER. The CDR3 length is 16 residues. V lost 0 bases and J lost 4; bases outside the gene matches: 5. The CDR3 nucleotides are TGCGCCAGCAGCCAAGATCCTAGCGGGTATTACAATGAGCAGTTCTTC. Protein sequence: CASSQDPSGYYNEQFF.

This clonotype was counted a few times. The J gene is TRBJ2-3, the V gene TRBV5-4; no clear D gene. The CDR3 consists of 13 residues. V lost 4 bases to trimming and J lost 2 bases, with 8 bases between them. CDR1 and CDR2 (germline): SGHNT, YYREEE (reference sequence). The CDR3 sequence is CASSSGYTDTQYF. The CDR3 DNA follows: TGTGCCAGCAGCAGTGGATACACAGATACGCAGTATTTT.

The chain uses TRBV20-1 and TRBJ2-3; D is ambiguous. The V end was cut by 5 bases, the J end by 2 bases, with 11 bases between. The CDR3 is 13 amino acids. Germline loops: CDR1 DFQATT, CDR2 SNEGSKA (reference sequence). CDR3 DNA sequence: TGCAGTGCTCCGGAGTCTAACACAGATACGCAGTATTTT. Translation gives CSAPESNTDTQYF.

The V gene is TRBV7-2, the J gene TRBJ2-7, with TRBD2 matching 9 bases. This CDR3 has 11 residues. Germline lookup yields CDR1 SGHTA and CDR2 FQGNSA. J lost 9 bases, V lost 3 bases, and 0 bases had no gene match. As DNA, the CDR3 is TGTGCCAGCAGCTTTAGCGGGAGGCAGTACTTC. Translated: CASSFSGRQYF.

This clonotype came up once. The CDR3 spells CATGSVLAGYTF. In DNA form, the CDR3 reads TGTGCCACCGGGTCAGTGTTAGCTGGCTACACCTTC. The chain links TRBV24-1 to TRBJ1-2; no clear D gene. Germline V lookup: CDR1 KGHDR, CDR2 SFDVKD. The CDR3 is 12 residues long. V lost 9 bases and J lost 7, with 14 bases in between.

The chain employs TRBV11-2 and TRBJ2-7; 11 positions match TRBD2. This CDR3 region has 15 residues. From germline, CDR1 is SGHAT and CDR2 FQNNGV. Germline trimming cut 4 bases from V and 4 bases from J; bases unmatched to any gene: 6. The CDR3 DNA is TGTGCCAGCAGCTCCAGACTAGCGGGGAATTACGAGCAGTACTTC. Its translation is CASSSRLAGNYEQYF.

The chain combines TRBV5-1 with TRBJ2-5, with 8 positions matching TRBD1. This CDR3 has 16 amino acids. Trimming removed 3 bases from V and 5 bases from J; junction bases left unmatched: 12. The V gene's germline CDR1 is SGHRS and CDR2 YFSETQ. The CDR3 coding sequence is TGCGCCAGCAGCTCTTCAGGACAGGGTCCCCGGGAGACCCAGTACTTC. It translates to CASSSSGQGPRETQYF.

The chain recombines TRBV7-8 with TRBJ2-2; 8 bases are shared with TRBD1. Germline CDR1 is SGHVS and CDR2 is FQNEAQ. The CDR3 covers 18 residues. V lost 5 bases, J lost 7 bases, and 18 bases stayed unmatched. The chain's CDR3 is CASSVKTGTGSRGGELFF. The DNA for the CDR3 is TGTGCCAGCAGCGTCAAAACCGGGACAGGAAGCCGGGGCGGGGAGCTGTTTTTT.

This clonotype was counted between two and nine times. The V and J genes are TRBV20-1 and TRBJ2-7, with TRBD1 matching 7 bases. The CDR3 has 14 amino acids. Per germline, CDR1 DFQATT and CDR2 SNEGSKA (reference sequence). V gave up 1 base and J gave up 0 bases; unmatched junction bases: 3. The CDR3 is CSARGTGVSYEQYF. The CDR3 coding sequence is TGCAGTGCTAGAGGGACAGGAGTCTCCTACGAGCAGTACTTC.

V is TRBV24-1 and J is TRBJ2-3, with 11 bases lining up with TRBD2. Germline V gene data show CDR1 as KGHDR and CDR2 as SFDVKD. J was trimmed by 4 bases and V by 3 bases; bases with no gene match: 14. The CDR3 is 19 residues long. The CDR3 nucleotides are TGTGCCACCAGTGATAGGCTGGGGGCTAGCGGGAGGAGCGCAGATACGCAGTATTTT. Protein sequence: CATSDRLGASGRSADTQYF.

This chain connects TRBV2 to TRBJ2-1; 8 bases are a match to TRBD2. The CDR3 runs to 15 residues. Per the germline V gene, CDR1 is SNHLY and CDR2 is FYNNEI. J gave up 9 bases and V 0 bases, and 7 bases lay outside the gene matches. The CDR3 nucleotides read TGTGCCAGCAGTGAAGCGCGGGGGGAGGGTAGTGAGCAGTTCTTC. Translation: CASSEARGEGSEQFF.

This clonotype was picked up one time. The chain couples TRBV28 to TRBJ2-3; 7 bases map to TRBD1. Per the germline V gene, CDR1 is MDHEN and CDR2 is SYDVKM. The trim removed 10 bases at V and 3 bases at J, leaving 10 bases unmatched. CDR3 length equals 14 residues. The chain's CDR3 is CATTIGGRTDTQYF. For the CDR3, the DNA is TGTGCCACCACGATAGGGGGCAGGACAGATACGCAGTATTTT.